These 10 T cell receptor beta chains were sequenced from one sample in a study of CD8 T cells in ankylosing spondylitis. Each CDR3 protein is one row after TCRdb ran MiXCR on the 5' RACE reads. The sample shows some 200,000 distinct CDR3 sequences, roughly 13% of them seen only once. The specimen sequenced was blood, either unsorted or a sorted T cell fraction (not recorded which). Receptors were obtained from a male donor with ankylosing spondylitis or in good health (not recorded which).

This chain joins TRBV6-1 and TRBJ2-1; 9 bases agree with TRBD2. Per the germline V gene, CDR1 is MNHNS and CDR2 is SASEGT. The CDR3 is made up of 19 amino acids. Unmatched junction bases numbered 19, after V lost 7 bases and J lost 3 bases. The chain's CDR3 is CASIPKAVEGLALYNEQFF. The CDR3 DNA reads as TGTGCCAGCATTCCGAAGGCCGTAGAGGGACTAGCTCTCTACAATGAGCAGTTCTTC.

This sequence joins TRBV4-1 and TRBJ2-7; 10 positions agree with TRBD1. The ends lost 5 bases at V and 2 bases at J; junction bases unmatched: 15. The CDR3 covers 18 residues. Germline V lookup: CDR1 MGHRA, CDR2 YSYEKL. The CDR3 nucleotides read TGCGCCAGCAGCGCCCGCCCGGGACAGGGGCCTTCCCCCTACGAGCAGTACTTC. Its translation is CASSARPGQGPSPYEQYF.

Only a few counts were recorded for this clonotype. This chain links TRBV11-2 with TRBJ2-3; D remains ambiguous. V was trimmed by 1 base and J by 6 bases, leaving 8 bases between them. This CDR3 has 13 residues. CDR1 is SGHAT, CDR2 FQNNGV, per germline. CDR3 bases: TGTGCCAGCAGCTTAGCCCCCCTGGATACGCAGTATTTT. Translation: CASSLAPLDTQYF.

The V call is TRBV9, the J call TRBJ2-5; D possibly corresponds to TRBD2 (6 bases). V was cut by 4 bases and J by 1 base, with 14 bases left in between. The germline V gene encodes CDR1 SGDLS and CDR2 YYNGEE. This CDR3 spans 15 amino acids. The CDR3 DNA sequence: TGTGCCAGCAGCAGACCGGGACTCCTCCAAGAGACCCAGTACTTC. Translating it yields CASSRPGLLQETQYF.

The sample holds a few counts of this clonotype. The rearrangement links TRBV4-2 to TRBJ2-5; no firm D call. This CDR3 is built from 14 residues. Germline V gene data show CDR1 as LGHNA and CDR2 as YNFKEQ. V lost 1 base to trimming and J lost 1 base, with 7 bases between them. The CDR3 here is CASSQASFQETQYF. The CDR3 DNA sequence: TGTGCCAGCAGCCAAGCTAGTTTCCAAGAGACCCAGTACTTC.

CDR3 DNA: TGCGCCAGCAGCCATGACAGGGGAGGCCAGCCCCAGCATTTT. Translated: CASSHDRGGQPQHF. This chain uses TRBV4-1 with TRBJ1-5; TRBD1 matches at 8 bases. Looked up from germline, CDR1 is MGHRA and CDR2 is YSYEKL. The CDR3 loop spans 14 amino acids. The V segment lost 3 bases and the J segment 7 bases; nucleotides outside the gene matches: 5.

This clonotype has just a few counts. This chain links TRBV7-9 with TRBJ2-7, with D hard to call. CDR1 is SEHNR, CDR2 FQNEAQ, per germline (reference sequence). V was clipped by 5 bases and J by 0 bases, with 8 bases between them. The CDR3 totals 13 residues. CDR3 sequence: CASSPIRSYEQYF. In DNA, the CDR3 is TGTGCCAGCAGCCCCATTCGCTCCTACGAGCAGTACTTC. Full variable domain (outside the CDR3, taken from reference TRBV7-9 and TRBJ2-7): DTGVSQNPRHKITKRGQNVTFRCDPISEHNRLYWYRQTLGQGPEFLTYFQNEAQLEKSRLLSDRFSAERPKGSFSTLEIQRTEQGDSAMYLCASSPIRSYEQYFGPGTRLTVT.

The V and J genes are TRBV20-1 and TRBJ2-7, with 8 bases aligning to TRBD1. V dropped 1 base and J dropped 4; count of bases not matched to a gene: 6. This CDR3 comprises 14 residues. Germline CDR1 and CDR2: DFQATT and SNEGSKA (reference sequence). The CDR3 is CSARGGTGNYEQYF. Written as DNA, the CDR3 is TGCAGTGCTAGAGGAGGGACAGGAAATTACGAGCAGTACTTC.

This clonotype has just a few counts. This sequence joins TRBV12-3 or TRBV12-4 and TRBJ1-2, with D unclear. Trimming removed 8 bases from V and 0 bases from J, with 16 bases in between. The CDR3 extends over 15 amino acids. Here the CDR3 reads CASRSVAEANYGYTF. The CDR3 region has the DNA TGTGCCAGCCGCTCGGTGGCCGAAGCTAACTATGGCTACACCTTC.

The genes are TRBV4-1 and TRBJ1-3; no clear D. The CDR3 runs to 8 residues. V gave up 7 bases and J gave up 8 bases, with 0 bases separating them. Germline V gene data show CDR1 as MGHRA and CDR2 as YSYEKL. The CDR3 loop reads CASNTIYF. CDR3 DNA sequence: TGCGCCAGCAACACCATATATTTT.